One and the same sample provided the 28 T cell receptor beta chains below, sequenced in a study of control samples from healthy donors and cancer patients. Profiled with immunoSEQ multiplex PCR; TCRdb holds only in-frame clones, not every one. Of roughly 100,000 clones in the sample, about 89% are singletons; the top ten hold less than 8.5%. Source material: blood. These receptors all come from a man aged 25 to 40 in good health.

CDR3 sequence reads: CATREDLNQPQHF. In nucleotides, the CDR3 is TGTGCCACCAGGGAGGACCTCAATCAGCCCCAGCATTTT. The chain has TRBV15 and TRBJ1-5; D not resolved. Deletions cut 6 bases from V and 3 bases from J, with 9 bases between. Germline loops: CDR1 LNHNV, CDR2 YYDKDF (reference sequence). The CDR3 length is 13 residues.

The CDR3 here is CAIKEQGSNQPQHF. CDR3 coding DNA: TGTGCCATCAAGGAACAGGGGAGCAATCAGCCCCAGCATTTT. The chain employs TRBV10-3 and TRBJ1-5; 7 positions match TRBD1. Germline V gene data show CDR1 as ENHRY and CDR2 as SYGVKD. The CDR3 has 14 amino acids. V trimming: 7 bases; J trimming: 1 base; junction bases outside the gene matches: 4.

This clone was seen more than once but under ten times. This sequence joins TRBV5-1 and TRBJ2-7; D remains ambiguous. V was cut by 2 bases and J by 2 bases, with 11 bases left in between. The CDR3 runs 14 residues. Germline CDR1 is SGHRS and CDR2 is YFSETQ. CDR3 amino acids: CASSLGPGAYEQYF. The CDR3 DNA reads TGCGCCAGCAGCTTAGGACCAGGAGCCTACGAGCAGTACTTC.

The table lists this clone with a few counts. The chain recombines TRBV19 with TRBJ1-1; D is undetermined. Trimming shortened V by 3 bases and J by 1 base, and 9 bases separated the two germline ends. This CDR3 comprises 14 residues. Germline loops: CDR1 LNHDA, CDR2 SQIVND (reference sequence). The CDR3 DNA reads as TGTGCCAGTAGTATGCACGGATCGAACACTGAAGCTTTCTTT. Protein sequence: CASSMHGSNTEAFF.

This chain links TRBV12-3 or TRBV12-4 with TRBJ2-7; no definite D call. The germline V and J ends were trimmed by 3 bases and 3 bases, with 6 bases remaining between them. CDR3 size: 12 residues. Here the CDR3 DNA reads TGTGCCAGCAGTTTCCTTGGCTACGAGCAGTACGTC. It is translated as CASSFLGYEQYV.

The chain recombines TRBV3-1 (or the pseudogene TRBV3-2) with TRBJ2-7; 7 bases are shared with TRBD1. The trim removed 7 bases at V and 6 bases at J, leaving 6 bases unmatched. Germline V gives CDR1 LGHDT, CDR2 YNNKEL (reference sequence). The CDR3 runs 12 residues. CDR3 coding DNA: TGTGCCAGCAAAGGGGGCATGGGCGAGCAGTACGTC. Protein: CASKGGMGEQYV.

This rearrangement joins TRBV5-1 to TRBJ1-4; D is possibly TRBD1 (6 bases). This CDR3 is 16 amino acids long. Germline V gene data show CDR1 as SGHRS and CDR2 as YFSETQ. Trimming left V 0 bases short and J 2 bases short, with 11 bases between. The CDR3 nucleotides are TGCGCCAGCAGCTTGGGGGGAACAGGGACTAATGAAAAACTGTTTTTT. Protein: CASSLGGTGTNEKLFF.

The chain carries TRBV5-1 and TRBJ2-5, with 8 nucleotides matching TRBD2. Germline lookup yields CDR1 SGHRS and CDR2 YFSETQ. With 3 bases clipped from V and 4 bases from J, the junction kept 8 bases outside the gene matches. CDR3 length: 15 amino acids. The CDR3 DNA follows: TGCGCCAGCAGCTCGTCGGGGCTAGCGGGAGAGACCCAGTACTTC. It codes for CASSSSGLAGETQYF.

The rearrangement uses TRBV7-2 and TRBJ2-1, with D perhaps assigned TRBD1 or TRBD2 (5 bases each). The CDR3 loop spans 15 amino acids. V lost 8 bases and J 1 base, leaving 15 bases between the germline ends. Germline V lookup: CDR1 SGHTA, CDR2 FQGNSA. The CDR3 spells CASGTGSASYNEQFF. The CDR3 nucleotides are TGTGCCAGCGGGACGGGGTCCGCTTCCTACAATGAGCAGTTCTTC.

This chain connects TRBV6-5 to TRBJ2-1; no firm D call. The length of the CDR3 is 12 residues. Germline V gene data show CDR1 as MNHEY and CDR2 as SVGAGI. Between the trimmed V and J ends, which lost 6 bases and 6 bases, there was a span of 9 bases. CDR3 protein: CASRGGVNEQFF. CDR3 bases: TGTGCCAGCAGAGGTGGGGTCAATGAGCAGTTCTTC.

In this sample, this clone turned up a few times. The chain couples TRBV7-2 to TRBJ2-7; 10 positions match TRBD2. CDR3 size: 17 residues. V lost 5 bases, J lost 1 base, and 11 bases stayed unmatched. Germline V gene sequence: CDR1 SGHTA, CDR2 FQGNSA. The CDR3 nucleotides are TGTGCCAGCAGCCTCTCTGGGCTAGCGGGAGTGTCCTACGAGCAGTACTTC. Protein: CASSLSGLAGVSYEQYF.

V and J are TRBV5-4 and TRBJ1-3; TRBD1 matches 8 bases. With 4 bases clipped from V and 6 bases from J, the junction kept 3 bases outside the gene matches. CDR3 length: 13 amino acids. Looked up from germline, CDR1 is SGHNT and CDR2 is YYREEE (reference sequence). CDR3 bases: TGTGCCAGCAGCAGGGACAGGCAAAACACCATATATTTT. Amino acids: CASSRDRQNTIYF.

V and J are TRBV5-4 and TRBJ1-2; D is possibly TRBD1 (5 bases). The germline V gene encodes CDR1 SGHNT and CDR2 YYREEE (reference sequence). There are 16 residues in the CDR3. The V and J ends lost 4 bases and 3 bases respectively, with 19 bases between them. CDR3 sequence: CASSHGATLGDYGYTF. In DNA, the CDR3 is TGTGCCAGCAGCCACGGGGCTACCCTCGGGGACTATGGCTACACCTTC.

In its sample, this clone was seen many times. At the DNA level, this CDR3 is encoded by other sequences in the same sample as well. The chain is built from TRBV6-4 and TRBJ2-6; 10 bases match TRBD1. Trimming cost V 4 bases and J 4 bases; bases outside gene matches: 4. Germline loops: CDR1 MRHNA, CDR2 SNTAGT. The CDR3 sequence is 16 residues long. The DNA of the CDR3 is TGTGCCAGCAGTGGGGACAGGGGTGCGGGGGCCAACGTCCTGACTTTC. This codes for CASSGDRGAGANVLTF.

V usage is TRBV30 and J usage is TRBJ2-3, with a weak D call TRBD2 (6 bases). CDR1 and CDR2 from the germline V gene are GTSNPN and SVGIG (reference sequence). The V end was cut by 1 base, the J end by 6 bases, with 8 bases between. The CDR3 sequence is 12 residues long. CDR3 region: CAWSAAGDTQYF. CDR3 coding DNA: TGTGCCTGGAGTGCCGCGGGGGATACGCAGTATTTT.

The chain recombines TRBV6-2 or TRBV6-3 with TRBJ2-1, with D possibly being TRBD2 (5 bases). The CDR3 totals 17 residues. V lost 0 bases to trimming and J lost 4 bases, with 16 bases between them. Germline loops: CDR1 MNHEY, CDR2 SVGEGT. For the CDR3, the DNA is TGTGCCAGCAGTTACTCCTGGGCGGGCCCTGTGTACAATGAGCAGTTCTTC. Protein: CASSYSWAGPVYNEQFF.

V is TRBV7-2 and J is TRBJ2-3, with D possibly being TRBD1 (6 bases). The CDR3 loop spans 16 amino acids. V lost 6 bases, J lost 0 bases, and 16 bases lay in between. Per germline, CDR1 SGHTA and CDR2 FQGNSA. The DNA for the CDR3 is TGTGCCAGCAGATATACTACAGGGATTAGCACAGATACGCAGTATTTT. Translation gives CASRYTTGISTDTQYF.

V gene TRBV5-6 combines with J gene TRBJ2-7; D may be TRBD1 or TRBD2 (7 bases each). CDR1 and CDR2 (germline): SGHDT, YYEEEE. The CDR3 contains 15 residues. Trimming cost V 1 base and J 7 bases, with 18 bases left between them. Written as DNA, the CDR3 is TGTGCCAGCAGCTTGAGTCCCGACAGGGAGGGAGAGCAGTACTTC. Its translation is CASSLSPDREGEQYF.

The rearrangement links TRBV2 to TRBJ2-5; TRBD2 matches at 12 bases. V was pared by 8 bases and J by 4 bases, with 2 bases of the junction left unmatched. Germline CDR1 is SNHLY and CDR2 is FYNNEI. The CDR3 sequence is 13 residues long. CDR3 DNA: TGTGCCAGCGAACTAGCGGGAGGAGAGACCCAGTACTTC. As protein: CASELAGGETQYF.

CDR3 nucleotides: TGTGCCAGAAGGCGGGACAGCCTCTACAATGAGCAGTTCTTC. Its translation is CARRRDSLYNEQFF. This chain joins TRBV2 and TRBJ2-1; a weak D match, TRBD1 (7 bases). The CDR3 totals 14 residues. The germline V gene encodes CDR1 SNHLY and CDR2 FYNNEI. V was pared by 9 bases and J by 3 bases, with 15 bases between.

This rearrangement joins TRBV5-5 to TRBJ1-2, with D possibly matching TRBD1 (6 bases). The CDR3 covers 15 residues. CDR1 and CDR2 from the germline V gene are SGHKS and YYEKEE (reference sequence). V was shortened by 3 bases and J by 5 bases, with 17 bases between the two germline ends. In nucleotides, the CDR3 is TGTGCCAGCAGCTGGGTGTTAGGACAGAAATATGGCTACACCTTC. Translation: CASSWVLGQKYGYTF.

The CDR3 here is CASSPEHQTKNIQYF. DNA for the CDR3: TGCGCCAGCAGCCCAGAACACCAAACCAAAAACATTCAGTACTTC. The chain uses TRBV4-3 and TRBJ2-4; D gene ambiguous. Per germline, CDR1 LGHNA and CDR2 YSLEER. The CDR3 is made up of 15 amino acids. The V gene lost 4 bases and the J gene lost 2 bases, with 12 bases spanning the gap.

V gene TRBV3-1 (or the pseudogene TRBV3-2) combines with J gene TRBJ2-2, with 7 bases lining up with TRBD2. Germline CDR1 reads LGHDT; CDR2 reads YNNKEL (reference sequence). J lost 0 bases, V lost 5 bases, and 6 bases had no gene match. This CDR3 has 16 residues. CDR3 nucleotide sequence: TGTGCCAGCAGCACCCGGGGGAGGGCGAACACCGGGGAGCTGTTTTTT. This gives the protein CASSTRGRANTGELFF.

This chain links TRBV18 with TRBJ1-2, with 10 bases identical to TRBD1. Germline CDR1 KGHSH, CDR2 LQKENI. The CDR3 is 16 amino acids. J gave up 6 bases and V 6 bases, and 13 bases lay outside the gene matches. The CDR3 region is CASSEARDRGSNGYTF. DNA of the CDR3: TGTGCCAGCTCCGAAGCCCGGGACAGGGGATCGAATGGCTACACCTTC.

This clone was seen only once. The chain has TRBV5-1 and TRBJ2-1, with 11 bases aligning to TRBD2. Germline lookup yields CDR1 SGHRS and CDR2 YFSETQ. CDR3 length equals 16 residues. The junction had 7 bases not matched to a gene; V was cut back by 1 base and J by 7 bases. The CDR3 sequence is CASSLRTSGGGNEQFF. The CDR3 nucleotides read TGCGCCAGCAGCTTGAGAACTAGCGGGGGCGGGAATGAGCAGTTCTTC.

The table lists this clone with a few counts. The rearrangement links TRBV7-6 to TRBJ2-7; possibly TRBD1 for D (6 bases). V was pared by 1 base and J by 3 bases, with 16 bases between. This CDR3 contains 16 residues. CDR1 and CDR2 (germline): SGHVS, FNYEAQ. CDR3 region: CASSLGGTQRGYEQYF. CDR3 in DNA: TGTGCCAGCAGCTTAGGAGGGACACAAAGGGGCTACGAGCAGTACTTC.

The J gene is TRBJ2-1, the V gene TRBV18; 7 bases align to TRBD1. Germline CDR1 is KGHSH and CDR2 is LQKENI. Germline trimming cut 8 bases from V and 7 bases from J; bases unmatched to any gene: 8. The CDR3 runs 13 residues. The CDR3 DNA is TGTGCCAGCCGGGACAGTATTATGAATGAGCAGTTCTTC. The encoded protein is CASRDSIMNEQFF.

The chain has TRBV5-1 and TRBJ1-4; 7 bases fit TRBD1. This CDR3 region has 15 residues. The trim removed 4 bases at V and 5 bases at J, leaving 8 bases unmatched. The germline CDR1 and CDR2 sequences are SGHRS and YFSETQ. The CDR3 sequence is CASSRQGQRNEKLFF. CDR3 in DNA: TGCGCCAGCAGCCGTCAGGGACAGAGAAATGAAAAACTGTTTTTT. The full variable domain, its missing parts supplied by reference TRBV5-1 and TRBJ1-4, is KAGVTQTPRYLIKTRGQQVTLSCSPISGHRSVSWYQQTPGQGLQFLFEYFSETQRNKGNFPGRFSGRQFSNSRSEMNVSTLELGDSALYLCASSRQGQRNEKLFFGSGTQLSVL.